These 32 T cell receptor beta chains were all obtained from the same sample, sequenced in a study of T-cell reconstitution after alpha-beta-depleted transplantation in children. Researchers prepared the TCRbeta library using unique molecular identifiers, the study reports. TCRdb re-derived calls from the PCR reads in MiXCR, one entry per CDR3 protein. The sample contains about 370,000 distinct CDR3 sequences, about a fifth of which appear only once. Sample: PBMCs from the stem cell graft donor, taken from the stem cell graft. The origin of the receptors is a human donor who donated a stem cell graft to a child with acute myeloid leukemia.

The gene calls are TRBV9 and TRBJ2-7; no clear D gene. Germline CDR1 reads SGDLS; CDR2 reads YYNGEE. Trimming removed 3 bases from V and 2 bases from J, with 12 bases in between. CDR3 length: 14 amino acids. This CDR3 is CASSEAVGAYEQYF. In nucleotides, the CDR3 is TGTGCCAGCAGCGAGGCCGTTGGGGCCTACGAGCAGTACTTC. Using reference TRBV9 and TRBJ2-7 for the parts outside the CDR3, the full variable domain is DSGVTQTPKHLITATGQRVTLRCSPRSGDLSVYWYQQSLDQGLQFLIQYYNGEERAKGNILERFSAQQFPDLHSELNLSSLELGDSALYFCASSEAVGAYEQYFGPGTRLTVT.

CDR3 bases: TGCGCCAGCAGCCAAGCCCCAAACTACGAGCAGTACTTC. The encoded protein is CASSQAPNYEQYF. The chain carries TRBV4-1 and TRBJ2-7, with D unresolved. Germline CDR1 MGHRA, CDR2 YSYEKL. This CDR3 spans 13 amino acids. Trimming shortened V by 1 base and J by 3 bases, and 7 bases separated the two germline ends.

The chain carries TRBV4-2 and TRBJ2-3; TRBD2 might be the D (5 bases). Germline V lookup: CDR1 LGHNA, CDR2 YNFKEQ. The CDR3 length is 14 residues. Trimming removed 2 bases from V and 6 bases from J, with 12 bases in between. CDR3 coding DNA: TGTGCCAGCAGCCAACTAACTAGTTCCGATACGCAGTATTTT. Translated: CASSQLTSSDTQYF.

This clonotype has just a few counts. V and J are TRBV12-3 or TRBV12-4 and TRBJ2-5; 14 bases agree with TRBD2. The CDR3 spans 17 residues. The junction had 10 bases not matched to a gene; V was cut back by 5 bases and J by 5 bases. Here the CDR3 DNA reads TGTGCCAGCAGTCCACTGGGACTAGCGGGAGTGGGGGAGACCCAGTACTTC. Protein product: CASSPLGLAGVGETQYF.

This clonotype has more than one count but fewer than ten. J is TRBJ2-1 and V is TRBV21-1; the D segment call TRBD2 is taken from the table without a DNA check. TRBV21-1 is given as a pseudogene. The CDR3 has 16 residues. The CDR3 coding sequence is TGTGCCAGCAGCAAGCGCCATCGGGACTGTTACAATGAGCAGTTCTTC. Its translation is CASSKRHRDCYNEQFF.

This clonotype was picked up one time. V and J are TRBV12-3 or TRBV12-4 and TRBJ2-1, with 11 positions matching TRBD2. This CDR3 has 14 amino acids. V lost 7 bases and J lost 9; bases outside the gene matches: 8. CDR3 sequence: CASTLGLAETEQFF. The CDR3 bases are TGTGCCAGCACCTTGGGACTAGCGGAGACTGAGCAGTTCTTC.

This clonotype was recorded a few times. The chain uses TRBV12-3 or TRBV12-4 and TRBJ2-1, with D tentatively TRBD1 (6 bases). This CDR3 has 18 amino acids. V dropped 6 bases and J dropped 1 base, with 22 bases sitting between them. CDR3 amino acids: CASSSLGAGQGSYNEQFF. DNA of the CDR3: TGTGCCAGCAGCTCCCTGGGGGCAGGCCAAGGGTCCTACAATGAGCAGTTCTTC.

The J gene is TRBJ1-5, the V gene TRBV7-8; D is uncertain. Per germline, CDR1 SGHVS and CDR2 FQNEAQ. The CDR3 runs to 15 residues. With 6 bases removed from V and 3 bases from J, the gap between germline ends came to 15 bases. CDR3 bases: TGTGCCAGCAGTCTCGGCAGACTCCCCAATCAGCCCCAGCATTTT. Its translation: CASSLGRLPNQPQHF.

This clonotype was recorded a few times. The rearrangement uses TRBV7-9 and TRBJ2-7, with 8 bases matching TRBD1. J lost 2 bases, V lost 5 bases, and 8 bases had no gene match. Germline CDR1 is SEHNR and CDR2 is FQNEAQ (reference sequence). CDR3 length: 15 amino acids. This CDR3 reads CASSPRTGRTYEQYF. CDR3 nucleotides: TGTGCCAGCAGCCCGCGGACAGGGCGCACCTACGAGCAGTACTTC.

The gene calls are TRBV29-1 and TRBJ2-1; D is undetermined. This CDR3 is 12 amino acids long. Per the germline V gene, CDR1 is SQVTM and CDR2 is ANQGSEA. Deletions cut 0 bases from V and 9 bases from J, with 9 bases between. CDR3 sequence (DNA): TGCAGCGTTGAAGAGAATGGAGTTGAGCAGTTCTTC. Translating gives CSVEENGVEQFF.

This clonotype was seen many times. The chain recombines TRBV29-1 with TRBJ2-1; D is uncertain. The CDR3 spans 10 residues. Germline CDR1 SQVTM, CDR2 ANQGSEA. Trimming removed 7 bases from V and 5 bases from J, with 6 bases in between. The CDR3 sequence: CSAGDNEQFF. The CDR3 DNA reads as TGCAGCGCTGGAGACAATGAGCAGTTCTTC.

CDR3 loop: CAISATQPGQGGEQYF. The CDR3, as DNA: TGTGCCATCAGTGCGACCCAACCGGGACAGGGCGGCGAGCAGTACTTC. The chain has TRBV10-3 and TRBJ2-7; 9 nucleotides agree with TRBD1. The trim removed 4 bases at V and 6 bases at J, leaving 13 bases unmatched. The germline gives CDR1 ENHRY, CDR2 SYGVKD. CDR3 length: 16 residues.

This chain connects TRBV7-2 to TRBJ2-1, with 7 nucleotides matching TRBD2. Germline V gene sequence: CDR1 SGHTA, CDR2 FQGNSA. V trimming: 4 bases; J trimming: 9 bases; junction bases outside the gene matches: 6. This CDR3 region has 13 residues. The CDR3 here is CASSYFPGGEQFF. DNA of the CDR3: TGTGCCAGCAGCTACTTCCCGGGGGGTGAGCAGTTCTTC.

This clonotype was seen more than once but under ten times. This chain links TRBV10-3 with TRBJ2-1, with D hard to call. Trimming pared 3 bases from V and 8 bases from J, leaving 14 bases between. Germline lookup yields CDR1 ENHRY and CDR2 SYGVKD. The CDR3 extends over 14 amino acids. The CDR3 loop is CAISEGLREDEQFF. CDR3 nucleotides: TGTGCCATCAGTGAAGGCTTGCGAGAGGATGAGCAGTTCTTC.

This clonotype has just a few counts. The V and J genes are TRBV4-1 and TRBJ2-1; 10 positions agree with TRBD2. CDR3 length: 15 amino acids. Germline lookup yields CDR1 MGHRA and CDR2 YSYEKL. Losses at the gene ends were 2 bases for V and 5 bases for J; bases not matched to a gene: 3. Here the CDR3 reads CASSQLGLADNEQFF. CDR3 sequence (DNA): TGCGCCAGCAGCCAACTTGGACTAGCGGACAATGAGCAGTTCTTC.

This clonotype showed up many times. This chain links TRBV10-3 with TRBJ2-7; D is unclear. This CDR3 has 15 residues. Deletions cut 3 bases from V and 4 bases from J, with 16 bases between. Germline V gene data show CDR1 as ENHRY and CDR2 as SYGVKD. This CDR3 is CAISESQLLGYEQYF. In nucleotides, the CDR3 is TGTGCCATCAGTGAATCACAGCTCTTGGGTTACGAGCAGTACTTC.

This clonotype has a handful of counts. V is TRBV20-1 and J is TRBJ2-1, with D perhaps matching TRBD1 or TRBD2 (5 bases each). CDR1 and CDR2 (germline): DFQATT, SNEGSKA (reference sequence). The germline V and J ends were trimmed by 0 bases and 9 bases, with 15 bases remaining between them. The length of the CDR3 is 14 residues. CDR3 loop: CSARDYVRGVEQFF. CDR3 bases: TGCAGTGCTAGAGATTATGTCCGAGGGGTTGAGCAGTTCTTC.

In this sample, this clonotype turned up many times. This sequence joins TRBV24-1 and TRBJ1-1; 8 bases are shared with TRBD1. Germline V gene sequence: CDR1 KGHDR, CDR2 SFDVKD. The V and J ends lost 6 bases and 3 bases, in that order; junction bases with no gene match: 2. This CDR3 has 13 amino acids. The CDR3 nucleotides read TGTGCCACCAGTAAGACAGGGGACACTGAAGCTTTCTTT. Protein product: CATSKTGDTEAFF.

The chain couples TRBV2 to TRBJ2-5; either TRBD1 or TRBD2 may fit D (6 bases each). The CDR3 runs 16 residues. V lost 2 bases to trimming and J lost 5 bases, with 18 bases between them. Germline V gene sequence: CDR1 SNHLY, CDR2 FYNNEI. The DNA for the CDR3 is TGTGCCAGCAGTGAATTCGGAGGGGGGCGTCGGGAGACCCAGTACTTC. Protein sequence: CASSEFGGGRRETQYF.

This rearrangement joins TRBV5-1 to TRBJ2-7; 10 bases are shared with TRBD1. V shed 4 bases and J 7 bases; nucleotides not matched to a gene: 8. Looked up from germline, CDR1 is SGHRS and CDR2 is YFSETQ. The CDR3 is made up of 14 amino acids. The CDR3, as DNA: TGCGCCAGCAGCCTCGGACAGGGGGAAGAGGAGCAGTACTTC. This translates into CASSLGQGEEEQYF.

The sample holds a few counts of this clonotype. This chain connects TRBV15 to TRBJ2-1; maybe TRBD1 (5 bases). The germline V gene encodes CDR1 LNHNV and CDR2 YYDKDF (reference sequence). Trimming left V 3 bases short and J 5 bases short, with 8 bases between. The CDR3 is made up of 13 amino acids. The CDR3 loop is CATSRDINNEQFF. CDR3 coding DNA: TGTGCCACCAGCAGGGACATAAACAATGAGCAGTTCTTC.

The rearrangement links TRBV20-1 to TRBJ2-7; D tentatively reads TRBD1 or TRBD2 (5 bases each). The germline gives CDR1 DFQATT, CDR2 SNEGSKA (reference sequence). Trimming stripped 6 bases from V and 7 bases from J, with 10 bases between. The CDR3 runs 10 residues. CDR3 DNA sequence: TGCAGTGCGGAGAGGGGTGAGCAGTACTTC. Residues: CSAERGEQYF.

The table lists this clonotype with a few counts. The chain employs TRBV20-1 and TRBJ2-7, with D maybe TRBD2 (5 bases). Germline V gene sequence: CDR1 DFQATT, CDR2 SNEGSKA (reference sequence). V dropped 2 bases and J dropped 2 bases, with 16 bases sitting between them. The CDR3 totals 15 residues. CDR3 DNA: TGCAGTGCTAGAAAGGGCGGGTCGAGACCCTACGAGCAGTACTTC. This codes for CSARKGGSRPYEQYF.

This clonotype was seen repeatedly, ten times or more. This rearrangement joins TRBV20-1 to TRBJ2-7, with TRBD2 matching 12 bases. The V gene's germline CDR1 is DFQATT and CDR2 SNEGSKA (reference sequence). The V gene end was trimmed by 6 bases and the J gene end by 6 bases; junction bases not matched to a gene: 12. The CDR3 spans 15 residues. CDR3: CSAQLLAGGTREQYF. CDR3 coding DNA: TGCAGTGCCCAATTACTAGCGGGAGGAACCCGCGAGCAGTACTTC.

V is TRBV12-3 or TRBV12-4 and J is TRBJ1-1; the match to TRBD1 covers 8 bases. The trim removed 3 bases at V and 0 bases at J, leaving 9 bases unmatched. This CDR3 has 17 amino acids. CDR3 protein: CASSFKAGGLVNTEAFF. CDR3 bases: TGTGCCAGCAGTTTCAAGGCAGGGGGCCTCGTGAACACTGAAGCTTTCTTT.

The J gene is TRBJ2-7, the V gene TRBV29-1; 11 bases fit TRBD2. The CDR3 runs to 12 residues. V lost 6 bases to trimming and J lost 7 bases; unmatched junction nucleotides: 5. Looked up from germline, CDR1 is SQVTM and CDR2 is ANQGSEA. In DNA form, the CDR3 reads TGCAGCGTACTAGCGGGAGTTCAAGAGCAGTACTTC. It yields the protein CSVLAGVQEQYF.

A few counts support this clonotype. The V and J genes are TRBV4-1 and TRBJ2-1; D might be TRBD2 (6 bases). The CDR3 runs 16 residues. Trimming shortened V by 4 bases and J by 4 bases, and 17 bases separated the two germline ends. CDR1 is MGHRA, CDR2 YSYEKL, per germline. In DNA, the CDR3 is TGCGCCAGCAGCCCCACCTCGGGAGTAGGGTACAATGAGCAGTTCTTC. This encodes CASSPTSGVGYNEQFF.

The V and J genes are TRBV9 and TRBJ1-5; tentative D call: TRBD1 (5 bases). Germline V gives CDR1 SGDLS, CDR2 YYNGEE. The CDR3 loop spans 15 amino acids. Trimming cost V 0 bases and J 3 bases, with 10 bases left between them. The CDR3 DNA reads TGTGCCAGCAGCGTAGCGGGGGGTTACAATCAGCCCCAGCATTTT. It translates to CASSVAGGYNQPQHF.

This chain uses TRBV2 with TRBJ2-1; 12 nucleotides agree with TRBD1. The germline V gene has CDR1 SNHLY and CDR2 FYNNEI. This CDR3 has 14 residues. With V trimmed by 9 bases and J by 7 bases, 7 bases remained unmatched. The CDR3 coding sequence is TGTGCCAGGACCGGGACAGGGGGCCGAAATGAGCAGTTCTTC. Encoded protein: CARTGTGGRNEQFF.

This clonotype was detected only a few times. In DNA form, the CDR3 reads TGCAGTGCTAGTATTCCAGGGACTGGCTACACCTTC. Encoded protein: CSASIPGTGYTF. The chain recombines TRBV20-1 with TRBJ1-2, with a tentative D call TRBD1 (5 bases). V was clipped by 3 bases and J by 7 bases, with 12 bases between them. Germline V gene lookup returns CDR1 DFQATT and CDR2 SNEGSKA (reference sequence). This CDR3 is 12 amino acids long.

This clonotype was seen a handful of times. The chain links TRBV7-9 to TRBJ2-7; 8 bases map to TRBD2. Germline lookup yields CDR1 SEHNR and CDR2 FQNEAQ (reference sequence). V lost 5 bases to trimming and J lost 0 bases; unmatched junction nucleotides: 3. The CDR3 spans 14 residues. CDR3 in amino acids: CASSPLAASYEQYF. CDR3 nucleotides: TGTGCCAGCAGCCCACTAGCGGCCTCCTACGAGCAGTACTTC.

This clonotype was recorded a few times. CDR3 coding DNA: TGCAGTGCTAGCGGGGACAGCGGCTCTGGAAACACCATATATTTT. Translating gives CSASGDSGSGNTIYF. The chain carries TRBV20-1 and TRBJ1-3, with TRBD1 matching over 7 bases. The germline V gene encodes CDR1 DFQATT and CDR2 SNEGSKA (reference sequence). Trimming took 3 bases from V and 0 from J; bases not matched to a gene: 5. The CDR3 is 15 residues long.